Below are 21 T cell receptor beta chains sequenced from a single sample in a study of blood T cell repertoires in COVID-19. Sequencing was performed with immunoSEQ multiplex PCR; in TCRdb, only in-frame clones are kept and a portion is missing. The sample lists some 170,000 clones, approximately 85% occurring once. Sequences were obtained from PBMCs or T cells enriched from blood (not recorded which). The receptor source for this set is a man aged 35 to 55 who had recovered from COVID-19.

The rearrangement links TRBV9 to TRBJ2-7; 7 nucleotides align to TRBD1. CDR3 length: 14 residues. Germline CDR1 and CDR2: SGDLS and YYNGEE. V gave up 4 bases and J gave up 3 bases; unmatched junction bases: 7. CDR3 protein: CASSPRGGGYEQYF. The CDR3 DNA sequence: TGTGCCAGCAGCCCCCGAGGGGGCGGCTACGAGCAGTACTTC.

In its sample, this clone was seen once. The chain uses TRBV24-1 and TRBJ1-5; D gene uncertain. The CDR3 is 14 amino acids. Looked up from germline, CDR1 is KGHDR and CDR2 is SFDVKD. Trimming stripped 4 bases from V and 2 bases from J, with 8 bases between. CDR3 coding DNA: TGTGCCACCAGTGAGTACGGGGGCAATCAGCCCCAGCATTTT. Its protein is CATSEYGGNQPQHF.

The chain couples TRBV20-1 to TRBJ1-2; D not resolved. The CDR3 is 13 amino acids. V was trimmed by 3 bases and J by 4 bases, leaving 12 bases between them. In germline, CDR1 is DFQATT, CDR2 SNEGSKA (reference sequence). This chain's CDR3 is CSASEAGSYGYTF. CDR3 nucleotide sequence: TGCAGTGCTAGTGAGGCAGGTAGCTATGGCTACACCTTC.

The table lists this clone with a count of one. The V gene is TRBV7-6, the J gene TRBJ2-1; 9 nucleotides line up with TRBD1. CDR3 size: 16 residues. J gave up 3 bases and V 3 bases, and 6 bases lay outside the gene matches. In germline, CDR1 is SGHVS, CDR2 FNYEAQ. The CDR3 spells CASSFPGTGNYNEQFF. The DNA of the CDR3 is TGTGCCAGCAGCTTCCCCGGGACAGGGAACTACAATGAGCAGTTCTTC.

This clone has just one count. The chain uses TRBV9 and TRBJ1-3; 10 positions match TRBD1. V shed 0 bases, J shed 4 bases, and the junction held 4 bases outside the gene matches. The CDR3 has 16 amino acids. In germline, CDR1 is SGDLS, CDR2 YYNGEE. In DNA, the CDR3 is TGTGCCAGCAGCGTAGCTGGGACAGGGGCCGGAAACACCATATATTTT. It is translated as CASSVAGTGAGNTIYF.

This chain joins TRBV6-5 and TRBJ2-7; D gene ambiguous. CDR3 length equals 11 residues. V lost 2 bases and J 5 bases, leaving 4 bases between the germline ends. Germline assignment: CDR1 MNHEY and CDR2 SVGAGI. The CDR3 DNA is TGTGCCAGCAGTTACGTTAACGAGCAGTACTTC. Protein sequence: CASSYVNEQYF.

This chain connects TRBV5-1 to TRBJ2-3, with 8 nucleotides matching TRBD2. The V segment lost 3 bases and the J segment 4 bases; nucleotides outside the gene matches: 7. The germline CDR1 and CDR2 sequences are SGHRS and YFSETQ. The CDR3 has 15 residues. In DNA, the CDR3 is TGCGCCAGCAGCTGGTTTAGCGGGGATGCAGATACGCAGTATTTT. Translated: CASSWFSGDADTQYF.

This rearrangement joins TRBV19 to TRBJ1-1; a weak D match, TRBD1 (6 bases). V lost 7 bases and J 1 base, leaving 13 bases between the germline ends. CDR1 LNHDA and CDR2 SQIVND come from the germline V gene (reference sequence). The CDR3 consists of 14 residues. CDR3 DNA: TGTGCCAGTAAACTGCACAGGGAGAACACTGAAGCTTTCTTT. Protein product: CASKLHRENTEAFF.

As to this clone: Compared with germline, one end of the junction differs, possibly owing to a read error. The J gene is TRBJ2-3, the V gene TRBV7-7; D not resolved. The CDR3 loop spans 13 amino acids. CDR1 and CDR2 (germline): SSHAT, FNYEAQ (reference sequence). The CDR3 is CASSLLSGDTQYF. CDR3 coding DNA: TGTGCTAGCAGCCTGCTCAGTGGAGATACGCAGTATTTT. Variable domain in full (rest from reference TRBV7-7 and TRBJ2-3): GAGVSQSPRYKVTKRGQDVTLRCDPISSHATLYWYQQALGQGPEFLTYFNYEAQPDKSGLPSDRFSAERPEGSISTLTIQRTEQRDSAMYRCASSLLSGDTQYFGPGTRLTVL.

The chain joins TRBV11-3 to TRBJ1-6, with a tentative D call TRBD1 (6 bases). V lost 2 bases, J lost 3 bases, and 14 bases lay in between. CDR1 and CDR2 (germline): SGHNT, YENEEA. The CDR3 length is 17 residues. The CDR3 region is CASSLSDSSLYNSPLHF. As DNA, the CDR3 is TGTGCCAGCAGCTTATCGGACAGCTCCCTCTATAATTCACCCCTCCACTTT.

The chain joins TRBV29-1 to TRBJ1-5; possible D gene TRBD1, 6 bases. The CDR3 sequence is 13 residues long. Germline V CDR1 and CDR2: SQVTM, ANQGSEA. The V and J ends lost 5 bases and 7 bases respectively, with 15 bases between them. The CDR3 region has the DNA TGCAGCGTTCAGTCAGGGGAGGGACAGCCCCAGCATTTT. As protein: CSVQSGEGQPQHF.

The rearrangement joins TRBV30 to TRBJ1-5, with D maybe TRBD1 (5 bases). Germline V lookup: CDR1 GTSNPN, CDR2 SVGIG (reference sequence). The CDR3 is 15 residues long. V dropped 0 bases and J dropped 2 bases, with 11 bases sitting between them. The chain's CDR3 is CAWSVGGVGNQPQHF. CDR3 nucleotides: TGTGCCTGGAGTGTCGGGGGAGTGGGCAATCAGCCCCAGCATTTT. Variable domain in full (rest from reference TRBV30 and TRBJ1-5): SQTIHQWPATLVQPVGSPLSLECTVEGTSNPNLYWYRQAAGRGLQLLFYSVGIGQISSEVPQNLSASRPQDRQFILSSKKLLLSDSGFYLCAWSVGGVGNQPQHFGDGTRLSIL.

The chain is built from TRBV7-2 and TRBJ1-5; 7 bases are a match to TRBD1. The CDR3 consists of 15 residues. CDR1 is SGHTA, CDR2 FQGNSA, per germline. V lost 6 bases to trimming and J lost 2 bases; unmatched junction nucleotides: 7. The CDR3 is CASSQNRGGNQPQHF. CDR3 bases: TGTGCCAGCAGTCAAAACAGGGGTGGCAATCAGCCCCAGCATTTT.

The chain links TRBV30 to TRBJ1-6, with TRBD1 as a possible D gene (6 bases). Germline assignment: CDR1 GTSNPN and CDR2 SVGIG (reference sequence). Deletions cut 2 bases from V and 0 bases from J, with 8 bases between. The length of the CDR3 is 15 residues. CDR3 in DNA: TGTGCCTGGAGTCAGGGGAGCTCCTATAATTCACCCCTCCACTTT. Translated, it gives CAWSQGSSYNSPLHF.

Only one count was recorded for this clone. The chain employs TRBV19 and TRBJ2-1; TRBD1 matches 8 bases. The CDR3 spans 12 residues. J lost 9 bases, V lost 6 bases, and 4 bases had no gene match. Germline-derived CDR1 and CDR2 are LNHDA and SQIVND (reference sequence). CDR3 DNA: TGTGCCAGTAGCATACAGGGGGGTGAGCAGTTCTTC. Translated: CASSIQGGEQFF.

This sequence joins TRBV7-8 and TRBJ1-5; 9 nucleotides line up with TRBD1. The V gene end was trimmed by 4 bases and the J gene end by 6 bases; junction bases not matched to a gene: 7. From germline, CDR1 is SGHVS and CDR2 FQNEAQ. This CDR3 spans 15 amino acids. The CDR3 region has the DNA TGTGCCAGCAGCTCGCGGGGACAGGGAGGTCAGCCCCAGCATTTT. Residues: CASSSRGQGGQPQHF.

This clone came up a few times. This rearrangement joins TRBV6-1 to TRBJ2-7; the match to TRBD1 covers 8 bases. The V and J ends lost 6 bases and 2 bases, in that order; junction bases with no gene match: 0. The CDR3 extends over 12 amino acids. The germline CDR1 and CDR2 sequences are MNHNS and SASEGT. CDR3 DNA: TGTGCCAGCAGGGGACAGGCCTACGAGCAGTACTTC. Its translation: CASRGQAYEQYF.

The chain carries TRBV3-1 (or the pseudogene TRBV3-2) and TRBJ2-1, with TRBD2 matching 7 bases. Germline V gene lookup returns CDR1 LGHDT and CDR2 YNNKEL (reference sequence). The length of the CDR3 is 14 residues. Trimming at V came to 2 bases and at J to 7 bases, leaving 5 bases not matched to a gene. CDR3 amino acids: CASSQREGRNEQFF. CDR3 bases: TGTGCCAGCAGCCAAAGGGAGGGGCGGAATGAGCAGTTCTTC.

The chain has TRBV27 and TRBJ1-1, with no clear D. The V gene's germline CDR1 is MNHEY and CDR2 SMNVEV (reference sequence). The length of the CDR3 is 13 residues. V was trimmed by 2 bases and J by 11 bases, leaving 15 bases between them. CDR3 nucleotide sequence: TGTGCCAGCAGTTTAAAGTCCCCTGGAGGGGCTTTCTTT. It yields the protein CASSLKSPGGAFF.

V and J are TRBV6-5 and TRBJ2-7; the match to TRBD2 covers 8 bases. This CDR3 region has 14 residues. The germline gives CDR1 MNHEY, CDR2 SVGAGI. V gave up 4 bases and J gave up 3 bases; unmatched junction bases: 5. CDR3 in amino acids: CASSSPGTSYEQYF. CDR3 nucleotides: TGTGCCAGCAGTTCCCCCGGGACTAGCTACGAGCAGTACTTC.

The CDR3 loop is CAIKESSYEQYF. DNA for the CDR3: TGTGCCATCAAGGAGAGCAGCTACGAGCAGTACTTC. The chain recombines TRBV10-3 with TRBJ2-7; D is uncertain. The CDR3 is made up of 12 amino acids. Germline V CDR1 and CDR2: ENHRY, SYGVKD. Trimming shortened V by 7 bases and J by 3 bases, and 10 bases separated the two germline ends.